This passage covers 19 T cell receptor beta chains from one sample sequenced in a study of blood T cell repertoires in COVID-19. This table comes from immunoSEQ multiplex PCR, and its TCRdb copy is limited to in-frame clones, with some not included. The table has about 64,000 clones, approximately 78% seen once. Input material: peripheral blood. All receptors come from a human donor in a cohort sampled during active COVID-19.

The chain carries TRBV5-1 and TRBJ2-7, with D unresolved. Trimming shortened V by 2 bases and J by 7 bases, and 4 bases separated the two germline ends. The CDR3 is made up of 10 amino acids. Germline-derived CDR1 and CDR2 are SGHRS and YFSETQ. The DNA of the CDR3 is TGCGCCAGCAGCTTCGTGGAGCAGTACGTC. It specifies CASSFVEQYV.

This chain links TRBV2 with TRBJ2-7; no clear D gene. The CDR3 length is 13 residues. V dropped 8 bases and J dropped 1 base, with 12 bases sitting between them. Per the germline V gene, CDR1 is SNHLY and CDR2 is FYNNEI. CDR3 bases: TGTGCCAGCGAACAGATGAAATCCTACGAGCAGTACTTC. Amino acid sequence: CASEQMKSYEQYF.

The chain carries TRBV2 and TRBJ2-2, with a weak D call TRBD2 (5 bases). Trimming pared 7 bases from V and 7 bases from J, leaving 16 bases between. Germline V gene sequence: CDR1 SNHLY, CDR2 FYNNEI. The CDR3 runs to 14 residues. The CDR3 nucleotides are TGTGCCAGCAATGCCCCTTCCCGGGGCGGGGAGCTGTTTTTT. Protein: CASNAPSRGGELFF.

This clone was recorded a few times. The rearrangement links TRBV19 to TRBJ1-1; D is unresolved. V lost 3 bases, J lost 0 bases, and 5 bases lay in between. The CDR3 is 13 amino acids. Germline V gene sequence: CDR1 LNHDA, CDR2 SQIVND (reference sequence). Here the CDR3 reads CASSIGVNTEAFF. CDR3 nucleotide sequence: TGTGCCAGTAGTATCGGAGTGAACACTGAAGCTTTCTTT.

The V call is TRBV5-1, the J call TRBJ2-2; tentatively, D is TRBD2 (5 bases). CDR3 length: 14 amino acids. Germline V gene data show CDR1 as SGHRS and CDR2 as YFSETQ. Trimming removed 0 bases at V and 7 bases at J, with 10 bases between. CDR3 in amino acids: CASSLEAGGGELFF. DNA of the CDR3: TGCGCCAGCAGCTTGGAGGCAGGAGGCGGGGAGCTGTTTTTT.

The rearrangement uses TRBV4-1 and TRBJ2-2, with D possibly TRBD1 on 6 matching bases. V was trimmed by 0 bases and J by 6 bases, leaving 20 bases between them. From germline, CDR1 is MGHRA and CDR2 YSYEKL. The CDR3 covers 18 residues. The CDR3 region has the DNA TGCGCCAGCAGCCAAGAGGAGAGGGACACTTTTAGACCCGGGGAGCTGTTTTTT. Translated: CASSQEERDTFRPGELFF.

The chain carries TRBV19 and TRBJ1-5, with D possibly TRBD1 on 5 matching bases. Trimming took off 6 bases at V and 11 bases at J, with 20 bases between the two ends. The germline V gene has CDR1 LNHDA and CDR2 SQIVND (reference sequence). There are 14 residues in the CDR3. The CDR3 bases are TGTGCCAGTAGCGAGGAGGTGGGGGGATCGGCCCAGCATTTT. It is translated as CASSEEVGGSAQHF.

In this sample, this clone turned up once. The V call is TRBV6-6, the J call TRBJ1-4, with 8 bases that match TRBD1. The CDR3 is 15 amino acids. Per germline, CDR1 MNHNY and CDR2 SVGAGI (reference sequence). The J segment lost 6 bases and the V segment lost 5 bases, leaving 8 bases of the junction unmatched. This chain's CDR3 is CASSPGQGGYEKLFF. The CDR3 DNA sequence: TGTGCCAGCAGTCCAGGACAGGGTGGTTATGAAAAACTGTTTTTT.

V usage is TRBV7-8 and J usage is TRBJ1-4, with 8 bases lining up with TRBD1. Trimming took 6 bases from V and 7 from J; bases not matched to a gene: 7. Germline assignment: CDR1 SGHVS and CDR2 FQNEAQ. The CDR3 is 14 amino acids. The CDR3 here is CASSPGGGGEKLFF. For the CDR3, the DNA is TGTGCCAGCAGTCCAGGGGGCGGGGGTGAAAAACTGTTTTTT. Using reference TRBV7-8 and TRBJ1-4 for the parts outside the CDR3, the full variable domain is GAGVSQSPRYKVAKRGQDVALRCDPISGHVSLFWYQQALGQGPEFLTYFQNEAQLDKSGLPSDRFFAERPEGSVSTLKIQRTQQEDSAVYLCASSPGGGGEKLFFGSGTQLSVL.

The chain joins TRBV5-6 to TRBJ2-1; D may be TRBD1 (5 bases). Trimming pared 6 bases from V and 2 bases from J, leaving 6 bases between. This CDR3 region has 12 residues. CDR1 is SGHDT, CDR2 YYEEEE, per germline. The CDR3 nucleotides read TGTGCCAGCAAGACAGCCTACAATGAGCAGTTCTTC. This sequence encodes CASKTAYNEQFF.

CDR3 loop: CASSRRGWGTDTQYF. CDR3 nucleotide sequence: TGTGCCAGCAGTCGCCGGGGTTGGGGTACAGATACGCAGTATTTT. The chain has TRBV6-6 and TRBJ2-3, with a possible D match to TRBD2 (5 bases). CDR3 length equals 15 residues. The V and J ends lost 5 bases and 3 bases respectively, with 15 bases between them. In germline, CDR1 is MNHNY, CDR2 SVGAGI (reference sequence).

This chain joins TRBV24-1 and TRBJ1-5; possible D gene TRBD1, 6 bases. The germline V gene encodes CDR1 KGHDR and CDR2 SFDVKD. The CDR3 is made up of 15 amino acids. Trimming cost V 9 bases and J 0 bases, with 14 bases left between them. CDR3 in amino acids: CATRTGLYSNQPQHF. The CDR3 region has the DNA TGTGCCACCCGAACAGGGCTTTATAGCAATCAGCCCCAGCATTTT.

In its sample, this clone was seen many times. CDR3 bases: TGTGCCAGCAGCCAAGATCCCGGGGGGGCAGGGGAGACCCAGTACTTC. This codes for CASSQDPGGAGETQYF. The chain employs TRBV3-1 (or the pseudogene TRBV3-2) and TRBJ2-5, with 8 nucleotides matching TRBD2. V gave up 0 bases and J gave up 5 bases; unmatched junction bases: 8. Germline V gives CDR1 LGHDT, CDR2 YNNKEL (reference sequence). The CDR3 length is 16 residues.

The chain combines TRBV6-5 with TRBJ2-1, with a weak D call TRBD1 (5 bases). Germline V gene data show CDR1 as MNHEY and CDR2 as SVGAGI. The CDR3 totals 16 residues. Trimming removed 4 bases at V and 5 bases at J, with 18 bases between. As DNA, the CDR3 is TGTGCCAGCAGTTCTATATTCGAGGCAGGGAACAATGAGCAGTTCTTC. It codes for CASSSIFEAGNNEQFF.

This clone has only a few counts. The chain combines TRBV5-1 with TRBJ2-5; TRBD1 matches at 7 bases. V trimming: 4 bases; J trimming: 2 bases; junction bases outside the gene matches: 14. This CDR3 has 17 amino acids. CDR1 and CDR2 from the germline V gene are SGHRS and YFSETQ. The CDR3 sequence is CASSPLEGTALQETQYF. In DNA form, the CDR3 reads TGCGCCAGCAGCCCCCTCGAGGGGACAGCATTACAAGAGACCCAGTACTTC.

This clone was recorded only once. The genes are TRBV6-5 and TRBJ2-2; D possibly corresponds to TRBD2 (6 bases). Germline V gene lookup returns CDR1 MNHEY and CDR2 SVGAGI. Between the trimmed V and J ends, which lost 6 bases and 0 bases, there was a span of 8 bases. This CDR3 has 14 amino acids. This CDR3 reads CASSAGTNTGELFF. The CDR3 region has the DNA TGTGCCAGCAGCGCGGGAACGAACACCGGGGAGCTGTTTTTT.

The V call is TRBV7-9, the J call TRBJ2-3; tentative D call: TRBD2 (5 bases). The germline gives CDR1 SEHNR, CDR2 FQNEAQ (reference sequence). This CDR3 comprises 15 residues. Trimming pared 2 bases from V and 0 bases from J, leaving 9 bases between. The CDR3 DNA follows: TGTGCCAGCAGCTTAAGGGAGACTAGCACAGATACGCAGTATTTT. It yields the protein CASSLRETSTDTQYF.

This sequence joins TRBV7-9 and TRBJ2-1; 9 bases are shared with TRBD1. J lost 5 bases, V lost 5 bases, and 7 bases had no gene match. This CDR3 is built from 15 residues. Germline V CDR1 and CDR2: SEHNR, FQNEAQ (reference sequence). The CDR3 protein is CASSRTGGKNNEQFF. CDR3 coding DNA: TGTGCCAGCAGCCGTACAGGGGGCAAGAACAATGAGCAGTTCTTC.

This chain uses TRBV21-1 with TRBJ2-4; the table's D call TRBD1 went unverified against the DNA. TRBV21-1 is shown as a pseudogene. The CDR3 runs 17 residues. The CDR3 loop reads CASSTPRQGVAKNIQYF. CDR3 in DNA: TGTGCCAGCAGCACGCCCCGACAGGGGGTTGCCAAAAACATTCAGTACTTC.